This TCR beta chain was obtained from a study of shared clonotypes between healthy human individuals. Trimming took off 0 bases at V and 4 bases at J, with 15 bases between the two ends. This CDR3 spans 16 amino acids. The germline V gene has CDR1 SEHNR and CDR2 FQNEAQ (reference sequence). Naive CD8 cells lacked CD45RO, underwent positive selection for CCR7 and left out terminally differentiated effector memory CD45RA+ cells. Healthy and HIV-negative, the adult donors had no recent acute infections or vaccinations. It was at deep level that the assay was run. Genomic DNA per cell subset filled all wells of several immunoSEQ plates. Here immunoSEQ multiplex PCR was the method, and the copy in TCRdb shows in-frame clones only, minus some. Counted here are hundreds of thousands of clones, around 96% occurring once; the ten biggest clones make up 0.095% to 0.14%. This clone showed up just a few times.

Sequenced input: naive CD8+ T cells sorted from blood. The clonotype originates from a woman aged 25-40 years in good health. The V and J genes are TRBV7-9 and TRBJ1-1; D may be TRBD1 (5 bases). CDR3 sequence: CASSLASGKMSTEAFF. CDR3 DNA sequence: TGTGCCAGCAGCTTAGCGTCAGGGAAGATGAGCACTGAAGCTTTCTTT.